This T cell receptor (beta chain) was captured in a study of T cell changes during pregnancy in multiple sclerosis. Assay used: immunoSEQ multiplex PCR; TCRdb lists only in-frame clones, some missing. The table includes tens of thousands of clones, approximately 94% detected once. There are 13 residues in the CDR3. Germline V lookup: CDR1 LNHDA, CDR2 SQIVND (reference sequence). Trimming removed 6 bases from V and 1 base from J; junction bases left unmatched: 2. The sequences come from CD8+ T cells from peripheral blood mononuclear cells, collected in the second trimester of pregnancy. The TCR was taken from a female donor with multiple sclerosis, enrolled in a pregnancy study. The J gene is TRBJ1-1, the V gene TRBV19, with 7 bases lining up with TRBD1. The CDR3, as DNA: TGTGCCAGTAGCCCAGGGGGGAACACTGAAGCTTTCTTT. Amino acid sequence: CASSPGGNTEAFF. The variable domain in full, completed from reference TRBV19 and TRBJ1-1, reads DGGITQSPKYLFRKEGQNVTLSCEQNLNHDAMYWYRQDPGQGLRLIYYSQIVNDFQKGDIAEGYSVSREKKESFPLTVTSAQKNPTAFYLCASSPGGNTEAFFGQGTRLTVV.